What follows are 28 T cell receptor beta chains derived from one specimen sequenced in a study of cytomegalovirus exposure and HLA in healthy donors. Both 60 Vbeta primers and 13 Jbeta primers went into the PCR. Profiling relied on immunoSEQ multiplex PCR, and the TCRdb table lists in-frame clones only, not all of them. This table has about 190,000 clones, 77% appearing once. The sequencing input was PBMCs. Receptors originate from a young woman in good health and CMV-seropositive.

This rearrangement joins TRBV5-1 to TRBJ1-2, with TRBD1 identical over 10 bases. Per germline, CDR1 SGHRS and CDR2 YFSETQ. V lost 0 bases, J lost 7 bases, and 6 bases stayed unmatched. CDR3 size: 15 residues. The chain's CDR3 is CASSLEGQGRGGYTF. CDR3 in DNA: TGCGCCAGCAGCTTGGAGGGACAGGGGAGGGGTGGCTACACCTTC.

This chain joins TRBV11-3 and TRBJ1-4; unclear D gene. Germline V gene lookup returns CDR1 SGHNT and CDR2 YENEEA. The CDR3 sequence is 10 residues long. Trimming removed 4 bases from V and 10 bases from J, with 4 bases in between. The CDR3 region has the DNA TGTGCCAGCAGCTACAGAAAACTGTTTTTT. Translating it yields CASSYRKLFF.

This chain links TRBV4-3 with TRBJ2-1; TRBD2 aligns across 12 bases. Germline V gene sequence: CDR1 LGHNA, CDR2 YSLEER. Unmatched junction bases numbered 0, after V lost 3 bases and J lost 3 bases. The CDR3 has 15 residues. The CDR3 DNA sequence: TGCGCCAGCAGCCAGGGACTAGCGGGCTACAATGAGCAGTTCTTC. The encoded protein is CASSQGLAGYNEQFF.

This clone has only a few counts. The rearrangement links TRBV11-2 to TRBJ2-5; 14 bases are shared with TRBD2. V lost 4 bases to trimming and J lost 5 bases; unmatched junction nucleotides: 3. Germline lookup yields CDR1 SGHAT and CDR2 FQNNGV. The CDR3 is 15 amino acids. In DNA, the CDR3 is TGTGCCAGCAGCTCTCGGACTAGCGGGGGGGAGACCCAGTACTTC. As protein: CASSSRTSGGETQYF.

This sequence joins TRBV4-1 and TRBJ1-1, with a tentative D call TRBD1 (5 bases). The germline V gene encodes CDR1 MGHRA and CDR2 YSYEKL. This CDR3 has 15 amino acids. The V end was cut by 0 bases, the J end by 5 bases, with 13 bases between. The CDR3 DNA is TGCGCCAGCAGCCAAGAACGGGGGGTCGTGACTGAAGCTTTCTTT. It codes for CASSQERGVVTEAFF.

The chain is built from TRBV5-1 and TRBJ2-2; 10 bases line up with TRBD2. CDR1 and CDR2 from the germline V gene are SGHRS and YFSETQ. The V segment lost 4 bases and the J segment 4 bases; nucleotides outside the gene matches: 7. CDR3 length: 16 amino acids. The CDR3 protein is CASSPGLAVTTGELFF. CDR3 nucleotide sequence: TGCGCCAGCAGCCCCGGACTAGCGGTGACCACCGGGGAGCTGTTTTTT.

The chain links TRBV5-6 to TRBJ2-3; D is perhaps TRBD1 (6 bases). Germline loops: CDR1 SGHDT, CDR2 YYEEEE. Trimming removed 0 bases from V and 2 bases from J, with 10 bases in between. CDR3 length: 15 residues. The CDR3 sequence is CASSLGGGFTDTQYF. CDR3 in DNA: TGTGCCAGCAGCTTGGGAGGGGGTTTCACAGATACGCAGTATTTT.

The V call is TRBV9, the J call TRBJ1-2; D is perhaps TRBD1 (6 bases). From germline, CDR1 is SGDLS and CDR2 YYNGEE. The CDR3 extends over 15 amino acids. V lost 3 bases, J lost 3 bases, and 15 bases lay in between. In DNA, the CDR3 is TGTGCCAGCAGCGCCAACCCGGGACACGACTATGGCTACACCTTC. This translates into CASSANPGHDYGYTF.

The CDR3: CASSEQGQASEKLFF. CDR3 in DNA: TGTGCCAGCAGTGAACAGGGACAGGCCTCGGAAAAACTGTTTTTT. The chain employs TRBV2 and TRBJ1-4, with 8 bases aligning to TRBD1. The CDR3 sequence is 15 residues long. V shed 2 bases, J shed 8 bases, and the junction held 7 bases outside the gene matches. CDR1 and CDR2 (germline): SNHLY, FYNNEI.

A single count supports this clone. This chain links TRBV6-6 with TRBJ1-5; a possible D gene is TRBD1 (6 bases). Trimming shortened V by 5 bases and J by 5 bases, and 13 bases separated the two germline ends. The CDR3 has 14 residues. Germline CDR1 reads MNHNY; CDR2 reads SVGAGI (reference sequence). In nucleotides, the CDR3 is TGTGCCAGCAGTAACCGACAGGCTCATCAGCCCCAGCATTTT. Translated, it gives CASSNRQAHQPQHF.

The CDR3 reads CASSLWGGTGELFF. CDR3 nucleotide sequence: TGCGCCAGCAGCTTGTGGGGGGGAACCGGGGAGCTGTTTTTT. This chain joins TRBV5-1 and TRBJ2-2, with 7 positions matching TRBD2. The length of the CDR3 is 14 residues. Germline lookup yields CDR1 SGHRS and CDR2 YFSETQ. V gave up 1 base and J gave up 5 bases; unmatched junction bases: 2.

CDR3 nucleotide sequence: TGTGCCAGCAGCTCCCGGAGGGCAGGTGAGCAGTTCTTC. Protein sequence: CASSSRRAGEQFF. The rearrangement uses TRBV7-3 and TRBJ2-1; TRBD2 might be the D (6 bases). The V and J ends lost 4 bases and 9 bases respectively, with 13 bases between them. Germline V CDR1 and CDR2: SGHTA, FQGTGA. The CDR3 runs 13 residues.

A few counts support this clone. The chain has TRBV6-4 and TRBJ2-1, with D possibly TRBD2 on 6 matching bases. Trimming removed 0 bases from V and 6 bases from J, with 12 bases in between. Germline V gene sequence: CDR1 MRHNA, CDR2 SNTAGT. This CDR3 has 15 amino acids. The CDR3 region is CASSDSPGAPNEQFF. In nucleotides, the CDR3 is TGTGCCAGCAGTGACTCACCGGGAGCGCCCAATGAGCAGTTCTTC.

V is TRBV5-4 and J is TRBJ2-5; the D gene is possibly TRBD2 (5 bases). The end of the DNA is better explained by TRBJ2-7, so the J call may be wrong. There are 16 residues in the CDR3. Germline CDR1 reads SGHNT; CDR2 reads YYREEE (reference sequence). CDR3 residues: CASSLASGVSSYEQYF. As DNA, the CDR3 is TGTGCCAGCAGCTTGGCGAGCGGAGTTAGCTCCTACGAGCAGTACTTC.

The chain joins TRBV28 to TRBJ2-7, with 13 bases aligning to TRBD2. CDR3 length: 21 amino acids. The germline gives CDR1 MDHEN, CDR2 SYDVKM. V lost 4 bases and J lost 6; bases outside the gene matches: 24. The CDR3 nucleotides read TGTGCCAGCAGTTGGACTAGCGGGGGTGTTTTAGGTTTGTACGCGTTATCCGAGCAGTACTTC. It is translated as CASSWTSGGVLGLYALSEQYF.

The count of this clone is one. The chain links TRBV15 to TRBJ1-3, with D hard to call. The CDR3 is made up of 16 amino acids. Trimming left V 0 bases short and J 2 bases short, with 11 bases between. The V gene's germline CDR1 is LNHNV and CDR2 YYDKDF (reference sequence). The CDR3 nucleotides read TGTGCCACCAGCAGAGATATTGGGAGTACTGGAAACACCATATATTTT. Translated: CATSRDIGSTGNTIYF.

This chain connects TRBV7-2 to TRBJ2-3, with 11 nucleotides matching TRBD2. Germline assignment: CDR1 SGHTA and CDR2 FQGNSA. The CDR3 covers 15 residues. J lost 5 bases, V lost 5 bases, and 6 bases had no gene match. CDR3 residues: CASSPLAGVVDTQYF. DNA for the CDR3: TGTGCCAGCAGCCCACTAGCGGGAGTTGTAGATACGCAGTATTTT.

This rearrangement joins TRBV6-1 to TRBJ2-7; weak D call: TRBD1 (6 bases). The ends were cut back, 7 bases at V and 4 bases at J, with 17 bases in the middle. This CDR3 region has 14 residues. CDR1 and CDR2 from the germline V gene are MNHNS and SASEGT. CDR3 DNA: TGTGCCAGCATTCGGGACACATATACATACGAGCAGTACTTC. Amino acid sequence: CASIRDTYTYEQYF.

The gene calls are TRBV2 and TRBJ2-7; no clear D gene. CDR3 size: 11 residues. The V end was cut by 7 bases, the J end by 1 base, with 5 bases between. Germline loops: CDR1 SNHLY, CDR2 FYNNEI. The CDR3 reads CASIQSYEQYF. The CDR3, as DNA: TGTGCCAGCATTCAGTCCTACGAGCAGTACTTC.

This sequence joins TRBV11-3 and TRBJ2-7; D perhaps matches TRBD1 (6 bases). Germline V gene data show CDR1 as SGHNT and CDR2 as YENEEA. This CDR3 has 13 residues. Trimming removed 3 bases at V and 5 bases at J, with 11 bases between. DNA of the CDR3: TGTGCCAGCAGCTTCCCAGGGGAGAACGAGCAGTACTTC. Translating it yields CASSFPGENEQYF.

This clone appeared once. In the same sample, other DNA sequences code for this CDR3. The chain recombines TRBV5-6 with TRBJ2-1; 7 nucleotides line up with TRBD2. Trimming at V came to 4 bases and at J to 4 bases, leaving 11 bases not matched to a gene. This CDR3 comprises 16 residues. Per germline, CDR1 SGHDT and CDR2 YYEEEE. The DNA of the CDR3 is TGTGCCAGCAGCCCCCGGTCTAGCGGAGCATACAATGAGCAGTTCTTC. Its protein product is CASSPRSSGAYNEQFF.

V gene TRBV11-2 combines with J gene TRBJ2-3, with 11 bases fitting TRBD2. There are 19 residues in the CDR3. Germline V lookup: CDR1 SGHAT, CDR2 FQNNGV. J was trimmed by 3 bases and V by 4 bases; bases with no gene match: 15. CDR3 in amino acids: CASSWGLAVAEWGTDTQYF. For the CDR3, the DNA is TGTGCCAGCAGCTGGGGACTAGCGGTAGCCGAGTGGGGTACAGATACGCAGTATTTT.

V is TRBV7-6 and J is TRBJ1-5; tentative D call: TRBD1 (5 bases). This CDR3 has 15 amino acids. Per germline, CDR1 SGHVS and CDR2 FNYEAQ. Deletions cut 2 bases from V and 6 bases from J, with 14 bases between. Written as DNA, the CDR3 is TGTGCCAGCAGCTTAATGGGATCAGGGCCTCAGCCCCAGCATTTT. Its protein is CASSLMGSGPQPQHF.

This clone was seen a few times. This chain joins TRBV27 and TRBJ1-4; weak D call: TRBD1 (6 bases). The CDR3 runs to 14 residues. V was shortened by 2 bases and J by 8 bases, with 12 bases between the two germline ends. Germline lookup yields CDR1 MNHEY and CDR2 SMNVEV (reference sequence). CDR3 loop: CASSLRAGEEKLFF. Here the CDR3 DNA reads TGTGCCAGCAGTTTACGGGCAGGGGAAGAAAAACTGTTTTTT.

The chain recombines TRBV6-1 with TRBJ2-3, with 10 bases identical to TRBD2. Trimming at V came to 6 bases and at J to 6 bases, leaving 6 bases not matched to a gene. CDR1 is MNHNS and CDR2 is SASEGT in the germline V gene. This CDR3 spans 14 amino acids. CDR3 amino acids: CASSDKRGGDTQYF. CDR3 coding DNA: TGTGCCAGCAGCGACAAGCGGGGGGGCGATACGCAGTATTTT.

The chain couples TRBV4-3 to TRBJ2-2; 8 bases are a match to TRBD1. The ends lost 4 bases at V and 8 bases at J; junction bases unmatched: 6. Per the germline V gene, CDR1 is LGHNA and CDR2 is YSLEER. The CDR3 runs to 14 residues. In DNA form, the CDR3 reads TGCGCCAGCAGCCCTGGAACAGGGGGAGGGGAGCTGTTTTTT. Translating it yields CASSPGTGGGELFF.

The rearrangement uses TRBV10-3 and TRBJ1-1; a possible D gene is TRBD1 (6 bases). Germline V gives CDR1 ENHRY, CDR2 SYGVKD. The V end was cut by 5 bases, the J end by 0 bases, with 13 bases between. This CDR3 has 15 residues. This chain's CDR3 is CAISLWGQMNTEAFF. In DNA, the CDR3 is TGTGCCATCAGTCTTTGGGGACAAATGAACACTGAAGCTTTCTTT.

The chain employs TRBV21-1 and TRBJ2-3; the table assigns TRBD2, which was not confirmed against the DNA. TRBV21-1 is designated a pseudogene. The CDR3 totals 15 residues. CDR3 sequence: CASSNWTPRTDTQYF. The CDR3 DNA sequence: TGTGCCAGCAGCAATTGGACTCCAAGAACAGATACGCAGTATTTT.